This TCR beta chain is from a study of shared clonotypes between healthy human individuals (dated by TCRdb to the early 2020s). Turning to the overall study: The cohort comprised a couple of women and three men aged 18 to 49 years. Libraries were prepared and TCR repertoires were sequenced by different laboratories using diverse techniques, in order to increase sequencing depth and limit assay-specific biases. Between about 0.85 and 9.5 billion PBMCs per donor were obtained by leukapheresis. For each donor, CD4 naive and CD4 memory were each given three plates, CD8 naive was given two plates, and CD8 memory was given one plate. Blood TCR repertoires of about 5 healthy adults were deeply sequenced to estimate repertoire size and the extent of clonotype sharing between individuals. The paper as a whole reports these results and caveats: Higher generation probabilities were observed for clonotypes shared by all four sorted-subset donors than for non-shared clonotypes. The genetic and exposure-history diversity represented was limited by the small number of donors. Naive subsets generally had larger estimated clonotype richness than memory subsets did. Even with the large sequencing depth, rarefaction of the sorted-subset datasets indicated that sequencing was incomplete. When several donors were compared, the shared fraction of clonotypes was 5% to 6.5% for naive CD4, about 4% for naive CD8, more than 2% for memory CD4, and around 0.4% for memory CD8. Sampling was restricted to blood, and TCR repertoires in tissues likely differ from the TCR repertoires found in blood. Based on pairwise subsampling, the degree of clonotype sharing among donors was expected to be affected by sequencing depth.

The donors were healthy, HIV-negative adults with no recently reported acute infections or vaccinations. Every donor was a Caucasian adult residing in Nashville, Tennessee, USA. Magnetic negative selection was used to enrich CD4+ T cells, after which naive cells were positively selected on CD45RA and the negative fraction became the memory subset. Blood was obtained by leukapheresis, after which PBMCs were separated by Ficoll-Histopaque density gradient centrifugation and cryopreserved in liquid nitrogen vapor phase. Purity and quantity of every magnetically sorted T cell population were checked by analytical flow cytometry. Genomic DNA was isolated from each sorted fraction and quantified by UV absorbance on a Nanodrop 2000c. V has 4 bases trimmed and J has 2 bases trimmed; junction bases matching no gene number 7. CDR1 SGHDN and CDR2 FVKESK are derived from the germline V gene. Including cysteine and phenylalanine, the CDR3 has 15 amino acids. CDR3 DNA is the only sequence kept; it has 45 bases, read in frame from the first base.

Using the deep immunoSEQ assay, TCR CDR3 regions were amplified from genomic DNA by multiplex PCR. Extracted genomic DNA from each cell subset was spread evenly across all wells of several immunoSEQ 96-well plates, with each plate serving as a replicate. Each replicate PCR for sorted subsets received about 220 ng genomic DNA, equal to tens of thousands of T cell genomes. The purified libraries were quantified using a Qubit 3.0 fluorometer, sized with a Bioanalyzer 2100, and then quantified again using the KAPA Library Quantification kit. A separate single-read 150-cycle Illumina NextSeq 550 flow cell was used to sequence each immunoSEQ 96-well plate. As for the original processing: Because the immunoSEQ output held only junctional sequences and lacked quality scores, the filtering could not match the filtering applied to full-length reads. Sequences were annotated with PyIR, a Python wrapper for IgBLAST v1.9, and V/J genes and CDR3 were assigned using IMGT germline references. Any read was removed if the V/J assignment was weak (E-value above 1e-6), the CDR3 was missing, or the read contained stop codons, out-of-frame junctions, or ambiguous translated residues. V3J clonotypes were defined by identical inferred V gene, J gene, and CDR3 amino acid sequence. To compute the percentage overlap between repertoires, the number of shared unique clonotypes was divided by the size of the smaller repertoire. Repertoire richness was assessed with RTK rarefaction, the Chao1 estimator, and Recon v2.1 estimates of unobserved clonotypes. For all TCRbeta clonotypes obtained by the gDNA method from a few donors, generation probabilities were computed with OLGA. This immuneACCESS table, as held by TCRdb, lists in-frame sequences with V and J called but not all clones. Of the missing ones, under half trace to an unresolved V gene in checked studies; the others have no known cause. That table supplies the V and J calls and clone size; D and trimming were determined from the DNA. The sample table shows about 2.4 million clones, and over 85% are seen once. The ten largest clones represent more than 0.35% of the sample.

With respect to this clone: Its antigen remains undetermined. No base qualities exist here, and no much larger clone lies one base off it. This sample includes further DNA sequences coding for the same CDR3.

The sample comprised naive CD4+ T cells from PBMCs. The sample's cell subset or site label, in plain terms: CD45RA+ positively selected. This sequence originates from a man between 18 and 35 years old in good health. Some clones in this sample may be carry-over from other donors' samples. Here the chain combines TRBV14 and TRBJ2-7; 8 central bases correspond to TRBD1. CDR3 protein: CASSRSGGTTYEQYF. At the DNA level, the sequence is TGTGCCAGCAGCCGCTCAGGGGGCACCACCTACGAGCAGTACTTC. Supplemented by the reference TRBV14 and TRBJ2-7 proteins around the CDR3, the complete variable domain is EAGVTQFPSHSVIEKGQTVTLRCDPISGHDNLYWYRRVMGKEIKFLLHFVKESKQDESGMPNNRFLAERTGGTYSTLKVQPAELEDSGVYFCASSRSGGTTYEQYFGPGTRLTVT.